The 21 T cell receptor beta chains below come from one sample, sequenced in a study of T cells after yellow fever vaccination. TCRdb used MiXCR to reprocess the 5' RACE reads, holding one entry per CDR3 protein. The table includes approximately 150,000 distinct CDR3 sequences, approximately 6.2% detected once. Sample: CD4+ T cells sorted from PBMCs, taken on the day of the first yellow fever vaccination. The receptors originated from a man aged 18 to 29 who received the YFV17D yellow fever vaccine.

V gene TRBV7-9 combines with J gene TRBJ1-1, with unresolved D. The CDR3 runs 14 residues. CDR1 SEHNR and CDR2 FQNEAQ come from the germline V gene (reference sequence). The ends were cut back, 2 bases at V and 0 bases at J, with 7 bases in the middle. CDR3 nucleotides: TGTGCCAGCAGCTTATCTGGGCTGAACACTGAAGCTTTCTTT. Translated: CASSLSGLNTEAFF.

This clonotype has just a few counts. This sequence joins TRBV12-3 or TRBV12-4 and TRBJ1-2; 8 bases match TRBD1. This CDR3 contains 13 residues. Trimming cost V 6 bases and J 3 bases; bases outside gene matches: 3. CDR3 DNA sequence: TGTGCCAGCAGGGGGACAGGTGACTATGGCTACACCTTC. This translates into CASRGTGDYGYTF.

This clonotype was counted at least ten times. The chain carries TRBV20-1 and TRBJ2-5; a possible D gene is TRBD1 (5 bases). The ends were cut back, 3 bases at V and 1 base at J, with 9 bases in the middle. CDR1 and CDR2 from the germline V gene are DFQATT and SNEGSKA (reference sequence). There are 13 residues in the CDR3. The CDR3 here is CSASQGFQETQYF. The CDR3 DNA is TGCAGTGCTAGTCAGGGATTCCAAGAGACCCAGTACTTC.

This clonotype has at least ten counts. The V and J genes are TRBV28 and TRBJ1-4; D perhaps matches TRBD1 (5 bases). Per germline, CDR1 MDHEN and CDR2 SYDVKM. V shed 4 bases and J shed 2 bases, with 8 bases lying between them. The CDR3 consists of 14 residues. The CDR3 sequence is CASSSGPTNEKLFF. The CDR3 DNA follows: TGTGCCAGCAGTTCGGGGCCCACTAATGAAAAACTGTTTTTT.

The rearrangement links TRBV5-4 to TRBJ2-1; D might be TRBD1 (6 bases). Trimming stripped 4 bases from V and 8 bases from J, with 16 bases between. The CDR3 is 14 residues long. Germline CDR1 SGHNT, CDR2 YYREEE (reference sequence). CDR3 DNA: TGTGCCAGCAGCCAGAAACATACAGGGTATGAGCAGTTCTTC. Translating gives CASSQKHTGYEQFF.

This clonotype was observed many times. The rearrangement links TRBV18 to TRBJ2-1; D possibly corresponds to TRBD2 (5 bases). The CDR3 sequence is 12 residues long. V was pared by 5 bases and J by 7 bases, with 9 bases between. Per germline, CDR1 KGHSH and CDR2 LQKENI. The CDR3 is CASSSTRNEQFF. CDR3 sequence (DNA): TGTGCCAGCTCATCCACTAGAAATGAGCAGTTCTTC.

The CDR3 coding sequence is TGCAGCGCAAGAACAAGGGTGACTGAAGCTTTCTTT. It specifies CSARTRVTEAFF. The chain carries TRBV29-1 and TRBJ1-1; D remains ambiguous. The CDR3 is made up of 12 amino acids. The germline V gene has CDR1 SQVTM and CDR2 ANQGSEA. V lost 7 bases and J lost 5, with 14 bases in between.

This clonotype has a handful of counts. For the CDR3, the DNA is TGTGCCACCAAAAAGACTGGGGAGACAGATACGCAGTATTTT. It codes for CATKKTGETDTQYF. V gene TRBV24-1 combines with J gene TRBJ2-3; perhaps TRBD2 as D (5 bases). Germline V gene lookup returns CDR1 KGHDR and CDR2 SFDVKD. Trimming shortened V by 8 bases and J by 3 bases, and 14 bases separated the two germline ends. The CDR3 has 14 residues.

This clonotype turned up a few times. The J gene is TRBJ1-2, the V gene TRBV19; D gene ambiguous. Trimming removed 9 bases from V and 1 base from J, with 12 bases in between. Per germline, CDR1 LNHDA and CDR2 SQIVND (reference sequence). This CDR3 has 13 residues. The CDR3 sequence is CASRDRLNYGYTF. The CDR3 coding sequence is TGTGCCAGCCGCGACCGACTTAACTATGGCTACACCTTC.

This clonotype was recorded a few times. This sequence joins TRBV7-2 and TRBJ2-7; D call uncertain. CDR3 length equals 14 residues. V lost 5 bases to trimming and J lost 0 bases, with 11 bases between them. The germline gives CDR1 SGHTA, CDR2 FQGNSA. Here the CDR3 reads CASSPRLTSYEQYV. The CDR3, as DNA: TGTGCCAGCAGCCCGCGACTCACCTCCTACGAGCAGTACGTC.

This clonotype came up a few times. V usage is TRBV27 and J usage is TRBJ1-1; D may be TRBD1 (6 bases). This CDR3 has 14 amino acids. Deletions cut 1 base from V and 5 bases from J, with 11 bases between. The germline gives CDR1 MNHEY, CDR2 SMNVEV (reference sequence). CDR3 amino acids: CASSLWGRGTEAFF. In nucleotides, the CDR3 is TGTGCCAGCAGTTTATGGGGCAGGGGAACTGAAGCTTTCTTT.

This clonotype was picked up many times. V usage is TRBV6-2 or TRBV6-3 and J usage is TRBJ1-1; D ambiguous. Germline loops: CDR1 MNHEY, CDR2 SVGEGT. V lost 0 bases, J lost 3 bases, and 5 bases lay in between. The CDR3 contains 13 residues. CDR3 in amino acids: CASSYSVYTEAFF. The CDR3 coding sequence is TGTGCCAGCAGTTACTCGGTTTACACTGAAGCTTTCTTT.

In nucleotides, the CDR3 is TGTGCCAGCAGCCCAACCGGGACAAATAATTCACCCCTCCACTTT. This encodes CASSPTGTNNSPLHF. The chain employs TRBV7-2 and TRBJ1-6; possible D gene TRBD1, 6 bases. Germline CDR1 is SGHTA and CDR2 is FQGNSA. The germline V and J ends were trimmed by 5 bases and 5 bases, with 13 bases remaining between them. The CDR3 is 15 residues long.

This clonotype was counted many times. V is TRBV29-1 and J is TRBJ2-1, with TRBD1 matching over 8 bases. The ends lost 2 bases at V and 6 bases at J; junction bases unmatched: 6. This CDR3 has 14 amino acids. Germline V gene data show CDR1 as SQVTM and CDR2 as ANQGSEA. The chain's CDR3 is CSVETDRAPNEQFF. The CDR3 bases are TGCAGCGTTGAAACGGACAGGGCTCCCAATGAGCAGTTCTTC.

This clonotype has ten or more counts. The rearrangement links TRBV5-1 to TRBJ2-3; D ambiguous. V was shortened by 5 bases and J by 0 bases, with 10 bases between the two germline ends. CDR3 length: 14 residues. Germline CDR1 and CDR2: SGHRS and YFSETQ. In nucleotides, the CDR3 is TGCGCCAGCAGTGCAGGTTCTAGCACAGATACGCAGTATTTT. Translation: CASSAGSSTDTQYF.

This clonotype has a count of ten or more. The chain's CDR3 is CAVTRPLGEKLFF. The CDR3 DNA is TGTGCCGTAACGCGCCCCCTCGGTGAAAAACTGTTTTTT. The genes are TRBV6-2 or TRBV6-3 and TRBJ1-4; no definite D call. The CDR3 consists of 13 residues. V lost 11 bases and J lost 7, with 17 bases in between. Germline V CDR1 and CDR2: MNHEY, SVGEGT.

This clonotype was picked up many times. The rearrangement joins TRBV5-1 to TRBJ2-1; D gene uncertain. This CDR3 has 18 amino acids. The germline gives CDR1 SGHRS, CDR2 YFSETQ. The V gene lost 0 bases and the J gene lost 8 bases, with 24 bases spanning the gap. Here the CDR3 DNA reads TGCGCCAGCAGCTTGGCCTTGGCTCGCAGGTTCAATAGGGATGAGCAGTTCTTC. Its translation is CASSLALARRFNRDEQFF. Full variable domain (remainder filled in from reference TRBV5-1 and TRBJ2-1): KAGVTQTPRYLIKTRGQQVTLSCSPISGHRSVSWYQQTPGQGLQFLFEYFSETQRNKGNFPGRFSGRQFSNSRSEMNVSTLELGDSALYLCASSLALARRFNRDEQFFGPGTRLTVL.

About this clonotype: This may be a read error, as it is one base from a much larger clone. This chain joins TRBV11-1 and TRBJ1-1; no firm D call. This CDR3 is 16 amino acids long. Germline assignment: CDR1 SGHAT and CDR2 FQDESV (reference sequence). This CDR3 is CDSSLGLWTANTEAFF. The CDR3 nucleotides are TGTGACAGCAGCTTAGGCCTTTGGACCGCCAACACTGAAGCTTTCTTT.

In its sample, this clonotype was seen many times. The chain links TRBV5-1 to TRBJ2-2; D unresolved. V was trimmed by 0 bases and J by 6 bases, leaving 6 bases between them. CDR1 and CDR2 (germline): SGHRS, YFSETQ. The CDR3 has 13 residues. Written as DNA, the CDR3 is TGCGCCAGCAGCTTGGAAGTGGCCGGGGAGCTGTTTTTT. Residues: CASSLEVAGELFF.

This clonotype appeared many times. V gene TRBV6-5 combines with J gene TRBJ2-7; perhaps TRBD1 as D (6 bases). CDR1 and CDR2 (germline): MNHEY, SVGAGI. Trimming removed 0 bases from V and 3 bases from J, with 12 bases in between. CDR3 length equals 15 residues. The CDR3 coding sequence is TGTGCCAGCAGTTACTCGCTTCGGGGACACTACGAGCAGTACTTC. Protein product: CASSYSLRGHYEQYF.

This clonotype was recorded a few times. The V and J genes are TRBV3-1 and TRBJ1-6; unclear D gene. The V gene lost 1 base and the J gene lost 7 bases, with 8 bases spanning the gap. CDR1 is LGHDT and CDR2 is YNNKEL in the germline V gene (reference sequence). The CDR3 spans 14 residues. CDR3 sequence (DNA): TGTGCCAGCAGCCAAGCAGGTGGCAATTCACCCCTCCACTTT. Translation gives CASSQAGGNSPLHF.